Shown below are 15 T cell receptor beta chains from a single sample sequenced in a study of technical replicates of blood from a few donors. Sequencing was performed with immunoSEQ multiplex PCR; in TCRdb, only in-frame clones are kept and a portion is missing. The sample lists about 80,000 clones, nearly 98% seen once, with over 0.13% in the top ten. The sample was T cells isolated from PBMCs. The receptors come from a human donor in good health.

The V gene is TRBV27, the J gene TRBJ1-5; TRBD1 aligns across 8 bases. V lost 8 bases to trimming and J lost 4 bases; unmatched junction nucleotides: 4. The CDR3 sequence is 13 residues long. Germline V gene data show CDR1 as MNHEY and CDR2 as SMNVEV (reference sequence). CDR3 DNA sequence: TGTGCCAGCTCAGGGGGCTTAAATCAGCCCCAGCATTTT. Amino acids: CASSGGLNQPQHF.

The CDR3 spells CASSTGPPTGLETQYF. Written as DNA, the CDR3 is TGTGCCAGCAGCACAGGCCCCCCGACAGGGCTGGAGACCCAGTACTTC. V usage is TRBV7-3 and J usage is TRBJ2-5; 7 nucleotides align to TRBD1. V was clipped by 5 bases and J by 5 bases; unmatched bases: 14. The CDR3 loop spans 16 amino acids. The germline gives CDR1 SGHTA, CDR2 FQGTGA. Looking up the rest from reference TRBV7-3 and TRBJ2-5 gives the full variable domain: GAGVSQTPSNKVTEKGKYVELRCDPISGHTALYWYRQSLGQGPEFLIYFQGTGAADDSGLPNDRFFAVRPEGSVSTLKIQRTERGDSAVYLCASSTGPPTGLETQYFGPGTRLLVL.

This chain uses TRBV11-2 with TRBJ2-5, with D maybe TRBD1 (5 bases). The ends were cut back, 5 bases at V and 0 bases at J, with 16 bases in the middle. The CDR3 totals 16 residues. CDR1 is SGHAT and CDR2 is FQNNGV in the germline V gene. In nucleotides, the CDR3 is TGTGCCAGCAGCCCAGACAGCGAACATTACCAAGAGACCCAGTACTTC. Protein sequence: CASSPDSEHYQETQYF.

The chain employs TRBV5-6 and TRBJ2-7; D gene uncertain. The CDR3 length is 11 residues. Germline V gene lookup returns CDR1 SGHDT and CDR2 YYEEEE. Trimming pared 4 bases from V and 6 bases from J, leaving 8 bases between. CDR3 DNA: TGTGCCAGCAGCGCAGTGCCCGAGCAGTACTTC. The encoded protein is CASSAVPEQYF.

V gene TRBV28 combines with J gene TRBJ2-7; D uncertain. Germline CDR1 MDHEN, CDR2 SYDVKM. The CDR3 runs 14 residues. The V end lost 2 bases, the J end lost 1 base, and 9 bases lay between the germline ends. The chain's CDR3 is CASSLHSPSYEQYF. DNA for the CDR3: TGTGCCAGCAGTTTACACAGTCCTTCCTACGAGCAGTACTTC.

This chain connects TRBV6-1 to TRBJ1-6; perhaps TRBD1 as D (5 bases). Germline CDR1 is MNHNS and CDR2 is SASEGT. The CDR3 length is 15 residues. The germline V and J ends were trimmed by 3 bases and 7 bases, with 13 bases remaining between them. In DNA form, the CDR3 reads TGTGCCAGCAGTGACTTTTCAGGGAACAATTCACCCCTCCACTTT. Translation gives CASSDFSGNNSPLHF.

This clone was picked up one time. This rearrangement joins TRBV5-1 to TRBJ2-1, with 7 bases that match TRBD2. The J segment lost 3 bases and the V segment lost 1 base, leaving 13 bases of the junction unmatched. The CDR3 consists of 18 residues. CDR1 and CDR2 from the germline V gene are SGHRS and YFSETQ. Here the CDR3 DNA reads TGCGCCAGCAGCTTGAAACCGGGACTAAGTTTGTACTACAATGAGCAGTTCTTC. This gives the protein CASSLKPGLSLYYNEQFF.

The rearrangement links TRBV7-9 to TRBJ1-2; 7 bases fit TRBD1. The CDR3 sequence is 14 residues long. V lost 2 bases, J lost 5 bases, and 5 bases stayed unmatched. Germline values: CDR1 SEHNR, CDR2 FQNEAQ (reference sequence). CDR3 in amino acids: CASSLKGGGYGYTF. The CDR3 region has the DNA TGTGCCAGCAGCTTAAAAGGGGGCGGTTATGGCTACACCTTC.

This clone appeared once. The chain combines TRBV12-5 with TRBJ2-1; D possibly corresponds to TRBD2 (6 bases). V lost 5 bases and J 1 base, leaving 21 bases between the germline ends. CDR3 length: 18 residues. CDR1 LGHNT and CDR2 FRNRAP come from the germline V gene. The CDR3 bases are TGTGCTAGTGGTCCGGGACTTCAAGGGGTTAGGTCCTACAATGAGCAGTTCTTC. Protein sequence: CASGPGLQGVRSYNEQFF.

The rearrangement uses TRBV19 and TRBJ1-5; D is unresolved. Germline assignment: CDR1 LNHDA and CDR2 SQIVND (reference sequence). The CDR3 is made up of 16 amino acids. Trimming stripped 5 bases from V and 2 bases from J, with 16 bases between. The CDR3 sequence is CASSPTRNEGNQPQHF. For the CDR3, the DNA is TGTGCCAGTAGTCCGACGCGCAACGAGGGCAATCAGCCCCAGCATTTT. Combining the CDR3 with reference TRBV19 and TRBJ1-5 gives the whole variable domain DGGITQSPKYLFRKEGQNVTLSCEQNLNHDAMYWYRQDPGQGLRLIYYSQIVNDFQKGDIAEGYSVSREKKESFPLTVTSAQKNPTAFYLCASSPTRNEGNQPQHFGDGTRLSIL.

The chain carries TRBV6-5 and TRBJ2-1; D may be TRBD2 (5 bases). V lost 6 bases and J lost 7, with 13 bases in between. The germline V gene has CDR1 MNHEY and CDR2 SVGAGI. This CDR3 is built from 13 residues. In DNA, the CDR3 is TGTGCCAGCAGGCAGCGGAGTGGGAATGAGCAGTTCTTC. The encoded protein is CASRQRSGNEQFF.

In DNA, the CDR3 is TGTGCCAGCAGCGCCCGGGGACTAGGGGGGGAGACCCAGTACTTC. Translating gives CASSARGLGGETQYF. The chain is built from TRBV7-6 and TRBJ2-5, with TRBD2 matching 8 bases. Germline CDR1 is SGHVS and CDR2 is FNYEAQ. This CDR3 spans 15 amino acids. V lost 5 bases and J lost 5; bases outside the gene matches: 10.

The chain has TRBV4-1 and TRBJ2-7; D is perhaps TRBD1 (6 bases). This CDR3 comprises 16 residues. Deletions cut 3 bases from V and 0 bases from J, with 15 bases between. Looked up from germline, CDR1 is MGHRA and CDR2 is YSYEKL. CDR3 amino acids: CASSHTKWGHSYEQYF. The CDR3 DNA is TGCGCCAGCAGCCACACTAAGTGGGGACACTCCTACGAGCAGTACTTC.

The chain carries TRBV7-6 and TRBJ2-5; 7 bases align to TRBD2. Unmatched junction bases numbered 2, after V lost 1 base and J lost 3 bases. CDR1 and CDR2 (germline): SGHVS, FNYEAQ. CDR3 length: 14 amino acids. DNA for the CDR3: TGTGCCAGCAGCTTAGGACTAGCTGAAGAGACCCAGTACTTC. This translates into CASSLGLAEETQYF.

The chain carries TRBV9 and TRBJ1-2; D perhaps matches TRBD1 (5 bases). V gave up 3 bases and J gave up 1 base, with 10 bases separating them. The germline V gene encodes CDR1 SGDLS and CDR2 YYNGEE. The CDR3 has 14 residues. CDR3 amino acids: CASSGRALNYGYTF. Here the CDR3 DNA reads TGTGCCAGCAGCGGCAGGGCCCTTAACTATGGCTACACCTTC.